Sequencing of this T cell receptor (beta chain) was carried out in a study of patients and donors after allogeneic stem cell transplantation. TCRdb processed the RT-PCR reads anew with MiXCR; each CDR3 protein has one entry. In the table there are 200,000 to 250,000 distinct CDR3 sequences, 13% to 15% of which are singletons. V was clipped by 7 bases and J by 8 bases; unmatched bases: 5. This CDR3 has 11 amino acids. Germline-derived CDR1 and CDR2 are GTSNPN and SVGIG (reference sequence). This clonotype was seen repeatedly, ten times or more. The sample taken for sequencing was blood, either unsorted or a sorted T cell fraction (not recorded which). This sequence was found in a human donor who was either an allogeneic HSCT recipient or a stem cell or donor lymphocyte infusion donor (not recorded which). It is not recorded whose cells these are; they may come from a transplant donor. The chain combines TRBV30 with TRBJ2-1; the match to TRBD1 covers 7 bases. In nucleotides, the CDR3 is TGTGCCTTGACAGGGTTGGATGAGCAGTTCTTC. This translates into CALTGLDEQFF.